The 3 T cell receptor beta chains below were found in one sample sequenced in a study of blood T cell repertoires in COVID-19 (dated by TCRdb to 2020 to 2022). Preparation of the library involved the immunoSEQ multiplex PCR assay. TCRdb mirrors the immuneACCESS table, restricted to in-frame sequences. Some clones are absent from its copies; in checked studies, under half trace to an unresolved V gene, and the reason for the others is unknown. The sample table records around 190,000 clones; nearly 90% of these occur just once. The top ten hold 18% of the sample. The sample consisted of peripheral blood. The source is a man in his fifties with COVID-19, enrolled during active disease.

Here the CDR3 reads CASSPAGTGIGNTIYF. The CDR3 DNA is TGTGCCAGCTCACCAGCCGGGACAGGGATTGGAAACACCATATATTTT. The rearrangement joins TRBV18 to TRBJ1-3; TRBD1 aligns across 9 bases. The germline gives CDR1 KGHSH, CDR2 LQKENI. Unmatched junction bases numbered 5, after V lost 2 bases and J lost 3 bases. CDR3 length: 16 amino acids.

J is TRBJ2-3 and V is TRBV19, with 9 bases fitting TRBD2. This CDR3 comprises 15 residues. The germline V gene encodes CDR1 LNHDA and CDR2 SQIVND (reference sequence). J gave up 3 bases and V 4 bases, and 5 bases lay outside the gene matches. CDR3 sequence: CASSSGGAGTDTQYF. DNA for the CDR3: TGTGCCAGTAGTAGCGGGGGGGCCGGGACAGATACGCAGTATTTT. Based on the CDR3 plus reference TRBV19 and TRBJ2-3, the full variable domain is DGGITQSPKYLFRKEGQNVTLSCEQNLNHDAMYWYRQDPGQGLRLIYYSQIVNDFQKGDIAEGYSVSREKKESFPLTVTSAQKNPTAFYLCASSSGGAGTDTQYFGPGTRLTVL.

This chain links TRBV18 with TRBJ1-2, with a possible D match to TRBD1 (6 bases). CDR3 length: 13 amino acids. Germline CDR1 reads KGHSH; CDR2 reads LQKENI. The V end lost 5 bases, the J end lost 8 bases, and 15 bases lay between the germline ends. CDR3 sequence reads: CASSATGLEGYTF. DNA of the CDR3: TGTGCCAGCTCAGCTACAGGGCTTGAAGGCTACACCTTC.